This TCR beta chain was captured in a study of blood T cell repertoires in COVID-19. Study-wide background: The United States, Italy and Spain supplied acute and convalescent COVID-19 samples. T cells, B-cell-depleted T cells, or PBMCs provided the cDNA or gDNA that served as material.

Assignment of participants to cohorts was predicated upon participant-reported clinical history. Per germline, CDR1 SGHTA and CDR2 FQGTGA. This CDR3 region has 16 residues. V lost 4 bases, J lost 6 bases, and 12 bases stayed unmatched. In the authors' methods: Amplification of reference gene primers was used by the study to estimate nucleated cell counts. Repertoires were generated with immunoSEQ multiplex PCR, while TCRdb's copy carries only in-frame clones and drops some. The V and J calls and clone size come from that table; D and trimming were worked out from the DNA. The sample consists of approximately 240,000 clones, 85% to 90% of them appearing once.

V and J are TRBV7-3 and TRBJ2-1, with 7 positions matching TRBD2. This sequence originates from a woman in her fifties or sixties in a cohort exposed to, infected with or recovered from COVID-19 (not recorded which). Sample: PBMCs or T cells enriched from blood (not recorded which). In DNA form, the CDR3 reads TGTGCCAGCAGCTCCGGGACTACCCCGTTGGGCAATGAGCAGTTCTTC. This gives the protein CASSSGTTPLGNEQFF.